These T cell receptor beta chains were read from a single sample in a study of radiotherapy plus CTLA-4 blockade in lung cancer. TCRdb keeps only in-frame clones here, not all; method: immunoSEQ multiplex PCR. This repertoire shows some 50,000 clones, roughly 80% found once; its top ten account for 3.2%. Sample: peripheral blood, taken from a patient treated with radiotherapy plus ipilimumab. The source is a human donor with non-small cell lung cancer who had a partial response to radiotherapy plus ipilimumab. Both conserved end residues are part of each CDR3. The D gene is left open where the match is weak. Size tells how often a clone was seen (once, few, many) or the class of an expanded clone, and some rows leave it out.

CDR3aa: CASSSGNYEQYF
CDR3nt: TGTGCCAGCAGTAGCGGTAACTACGAGCAGTACTTC
d_gene: .
j_gene: TRBJ2-7
v_gene: TRBV6-6
abundance: .

CDR3aa: CASSDLGQGSNTEAFF
CDR3nt: TGTGCCAGCAGTGATTTAGGACAGGGTTCAAACACTGAAGCTTTCTTT
d_gene: TRBD1
j_gene: TRBJ1-1
v_gene: TRBV2
abundance: .

CDR3aa: CASSTGGASGELFF
CDR3nt: TGCGCCAGCAGTACAGGGGGCGCCTCCGGGGAGCTGTTTTTT
d_gene: TRBD1
j_gene: TRBJ2-2
v_gene: TRBV5-1
abundance: .

CDR3aa: CASSLGTGTEKLFF
CDR3nt: TGCGCCAGCAGCTTAGGGACAGGGACTGAAAAACTGTTTTTT
d_gene: TRBD1
j_gene: TRBJ1-4
v_gene: TRBV5-1
abundance: .

CDR3aa: CASSVEGQGAGSGELFF
CDR3nt: TGTGCCAGCAGCGTAGAAGGACAGGGGGCGGGTTCCGGGGAGCTGTTTTTT
d_gene: TRBD1
j_gene: TRBJ2-2
v_gene: TRBV9
abundance: .

CDR3aa: CASRRLAGVPDEQYF
CDR3nt: TGCGCCAGCCGGCGACTAGCGGGGGTACCAGACGAGCAGTACTTC
d_gene: TRBD2
j_gene: TRBJ2-7
v_gene: TRBV5-1
abundance: .

CDR3aa: CASSDQLAAYGRETQYF
CDR3nt: TGTGCCAGCAGTGATCAACTAGCAGCTTATGGGAGGGAGACCCAGTACTTC
d_gene: .
j_gene: TRBJ2-5
v_gene: TRBV6-1
abundance: .

CDR3aa: CASSFTSRERAGELFF
CDR3nt: TGTGCCAGCAGCTTCACTTCCCGGGAAAGGGCCGGGGAGCTGTTTTTT
d_gene: .
j_gene: TRBJ2-2
v_gene: TRBV7-8
abundance: few

CDR3aa: CASSAEGTANEQYF
CDR3nt: TGTGCCAGCAGCGCGGAGGGGACAGCCAACGAGCAGTACTTC
d_gene: .
j_gene: TRBJ2-7
v_gene: TRBV9
abundance: once

CDR3aa: CASSLPSGTGGIQETQYF
CDR3nt: TGTGCCAGCAGTCTACCATCCGGGACAGGAGGAATCCAAGAGACCCAGTACTTC
d_gene: TRBD1
j_gene: TRBJ2-5
v_gene: TRBV28
abundance: .

CDR3aa: CASSQTSGGNEQYF
CDR3nt: TGTGCCAGCAGCCAGACTAGCGGGGGGAACGAGCAGTACTTC
d_gene: TRBD2
j_gene: TRBJ2-7
v_gene: TRBV27
abundance: .

CDR3aa: CASSLYRNTEAFF
CDR3nt: TGTGCCAGCAGTTTGTACAGGAACACTGAAGCTTTCTTT
d_gene: .
j_gene: TRBJ1-1
v_gene: TRBV27
abundance: .

CDR3aa: CASSDRVEYEQYF
CDR3nt: TGTGCCAGCAGTGACAGGGTGGAGTACGAGCAGTACTTC
d_gene: TRBD1
j_gene: TRBJ2-7
v_gene: TRBV28
abundance: .

CDR3aa: CASSVGLAGILFF
CDR3nt: TGTGCCAGCAGCGTAGGGCTAGCGGGGATCCTGTTTTTT
d_gene: TRBD2
j_gene: TRBJ2-2
v_gene: TRBV9
abundance: .

CDR3aa: CASRPQRGRRETQYF
CDR3nt: TGTGCCAGCAGACCCCAGCGGGGACGCCGGGAGACCCAGTACTTC
d_gene: TRBD2
j_gene: TRBJ2-5
v_gene: TRBV13
abundance: .

CDR3aa: CASRIRTASYNEQFF
CDR3nt: TGTGCCAGCAGAATTCGGACAGCATCCTACAATGAGCAGTTCTTC
d_gene: .
j_gene: TRBJ2-1
v_gene: TRBV5-4
abundance: .

CDR3aa: CASSPDLYTSGGSNTGELFF
CDR3nt: TGTGCCAGCAGCCCAGACCTCTATACTAGCGGGGGGTCGAACACCGGGGAGCTGTTTTTT
d_gene: TRBD2
j_gene: TRBJ2-2
v_gene: TRBV7-6
abundance: .

CDR3aa: CASSPYPGQQYSYEQYF
CDR3nt: TGTGCCAGCAGCCCCTATCCGGGACAGCAATACTCCTACGAGCAGTACTTC
d_gene: .
j_gene: TRBJ2-7
v_gene: TRBV21-1
abundance: .

CDR3aa: CASSPSGTDTQYF
CDR3nt: TGTGCCAGCAGCCCTAGCGGGACGGATACGCAGTATTTT
d_gene: TRBD2
j_gene: TRBJ2-3
v_gene: TRBV7-3
abundance: .

CDR3aa: CASWAGTGAAGTNQPQHF
CDR3nt: TGTGCCAGCTGGGCCGGGACAGGGGCCGCGGGCACCAATCAGCCCCAGCATTTT
d_gene: TRBD1
j_gene: TRBJ1-5
v_gene: TRBV2
abundance: .

CDR3aa: CATQSLGQEREKLFF
CDR3nt: TGCGCCACACAGTCTCTGGGACAGGAGAGGGAAAAACTGTTTTTT
d_gene: TRBD1
j_gene: TRBJ1-4
v_gene: TRBV10-2
abundance: .

CDR3aa: CASNQGSEQFF
CDR3nt: TGTGCCAGCAACCAAGGGAGTGAGCAGTTCTTC
d_gene: .
j_gene: TRBJ2-1
v_gene: TRBV6-5
abundance: .

CDR3aa: CASSQARNTGELFF
CDR3nt: TGTGCCAGCAGCCAAGCTCGGAACACCGGGGAGCTGTTTTTT
d_gene: .
j_gene: TRBJ2-2
v_gene: TRBV6-5
abundance: once

CDR3aa: CASSHRGNHDEQYF
CDR3nt: TGTGCCAGCAGCCACAGGGGGAATCATGACGAGCAGTACTTC
d_gene: TRBD1
j_gene: TRBJ2-7
v_gene: TRBV11-1
abundance: few

CDR3aa: CASSDAGLAGGREQFF
CDR3nt: TGTGCCAGCAGTGATGCAGGACTAGCGGGGGGCCGTGAGCAGTTCTTC
d_gene: TRBD2
j_gene: TRBJ2-1
v_gene: TRBV6-1
abundance: .

CDR3aa: CASRRGGAKETQYF
CDR3nt: TGTGCCAGCAGGCGCGGAGGAGCTAAAGAGACCCAGTACTTC
d_gene: .
j_gene: TRBJ2-5
v_gene: TRBV6-5
abundance: once

CDR3aa: CASSRRGHTEAFF
CDR3nt: TGTGCCAGCAGCCGCCGAGGGCACACTGAAGCTTTCTTT
d_gene: .
j_gene: TRBJ1-1
v_gene: TRBV6-5
abundance: .

CDR3aa: CASSQDVQGIADTQYF
CDR3nt: TGCGCCAGCAGCCAAGACGTCCAGGGGATCGCAGATACGCAGTATTTT
d_gene: .
j_gene: TRBJ2-3
v_gene: TRBV4-3
abundance: .

CDR3aa: CASSDDVVIGQSRANVLTF
CDR3nt: TGTGCCAGCAGCGATGACGTTGTTATAGGACAAAGTCGGGCCAACGTCCTGACTTTC
d_gene: .
j_gene: TRBJ2-6
v_gene: TRBV12-1
abundance: .

CDR3aa: CASSPGTSGFSYNEQFF
CDR3nt: TGCGCCAGCAGCCCCGGGACTAGCGGGTTCTCCTACAATGAGCAGTTCTTC
d_gene: TRBD2
j_gene: TRBJ2-1
v_gene: TRBV5-1
abundance: once

CDR3aa: CASSLRRDTEAFF
CDR3nt: TGTGCCAGCAGCTTAAGGAGGGACACTGAAGCTTTCTTT
d_gene: .
j_gene: TRBJ1-1
v_gene: TRBV7-2
abundance: .

CDR3aa: CASSIGRDAGNTIYF
CDR3nt: TGTGCCAGTAGTATAGGCAGGGATGCTGGAAACACCATATATTTT
d_gene: .
j_gene: TRBJ1-3
v_gene: TRBV19
abundance: .

CDR3aa: CASSVSAGVNTEAFF
CDR3nt: TGTGCCAGCAGCGTAAGTGCAGGGGTGAACACTGAAGCTTTCTTT
d_gene: .
j_gene: TRBJ1-1
v_gene: TRBV9
abundance: .

CDR3aa: CASSSGGGTDTQYF
CDR3nt: TGTGCCAGTAGCTCTGGCGGGGGCACAGATACGCAGTATTTT
d_gene: .
j_gene: TRBJ2-3
v_gene: TRBV19
abundance: .